This TCR beta chain was captured in a study of OX40 agonist ivuxolimab in advanced cancers. Study details: Patients took ivuxolimab, an agonistic anti-OX40 (CD134) antibody.

The germline CDR1 and CDR2 sequences are MDHEN and SYDVKM. Trimming removed 6 bases from V and 1 base from J, with 18 bases in between. This CDR3 has 16 residues. About this clone: Its specificity is unknown.

General study results and limits: Among the nonresponders, some also had low normalized T-cell clonal expansion. At 0.1 to 3.0 mg/kg and by week 6, CD4+ and CD8+ T cells in the blood had expanded clonally.

Measured with immunoSEQ multiplex PCR; TCRdb has only the in-frame clones, and not every one. This table has about 56,000 clones, around nine tenths appearing once. Drawing of blood for sampling happened at baseline, at cycle 4 day 1, and at cycle 7 day 1. The chain combines TRBV28 with TRBJ1-1, with D perhaps matching TRBD1 (5 bases). The clonotype was recovered from an adult with an advanced solid tumor such as melanoma, head and neck, liver or kidney cancer. The sequencing used CD4+ or CD8+ T cells sorted from blood, collected in a trial of the OX40 agonist ivuxolimab. CDR3 sequence: CASSYPGPGRNTEAFF. CDR3 sequence (DNA): TGTGCCAGCAGCTATCCGGGACCAGGGAGGAACACTGAAGCTTTCTTT.